This is a list of T cell receptor beta chains from one sample in a study of vaccination and CD4 T cells after COVID-19. A single record per CDR3 protein comes from TCRdb applying MiXCR to the PCR reads. The sample lists 9,000 to 13,000 distinct CDR3 sequences, about 31% seen once, with about a sixth in the top ten. Which antigens these TCRs recognize remains unknown. This specimen consisted of CD4+ T cells from blood, cultured in vitro, obtained after SARS-CoV-2 vaccination. The receptors come from a human donor who had recovered from COVID-19. The CDR3 runs from the conserved cysteine through the conserved F or W. D genes are given only for firm matches. Clone size is shown for a subset of rows, as once, few, many or a class of expanded clone.

cdr3_length d_call j_call v_call clone_size cdr3_nt cdr3_aa
15 TRBD1 TRBJ1-6 TRBV6-1 - TGTGCCAGCATGGGGACGGGACAGGGGAATTCACCCCTCCACTTT CASMGTGQGNSPLHF
23 TRBD1 TRBJ1-6 TRBV7-2 few TGTGCCAGCAGCTCCCCTACTCCGGGACAGGGAGGAGGTGAAACCCCGTGGGATTCACCCCTCCACTTT CASSSPTPGQGGGETPWDSPLHF
14 - TRBJ1-1 TRBV28 - TGTGCCAGCAGTTTCAGTGGGACCAACACTGAAGCTTTCTTT CASSFSGTNTEAFF
15 - TRBJ2-3 TRBV6-1 - TGTGCCAGTAAAACGACGGTAGCGCTGGCAGATACGCAGTATTTT CASKTTVALADTQYF
15 - TRBJ2-7 TRBV5-4 - TGTGCCAGCAGCTTGGGTGTGGACAGAATCTACGAGCAGTACTTC CASSLGVDRIYEQYF
13 - TRBJ2-2 TRBV28 - TGTGCCAGCAGTTTAGTGGGTTCCGGGGAGCTGTTTTTT CASSLVGSGELFF
18 - TRBJ2-5 TRBV7-2 - TGTGCCAGCAGCTACCCGGGACTGAAACTTCGAGAAGGGGAGACCCAGTACTTC CASSYPGLKLREGETQYF
15 - TRBJ2-4 TRBV14 - TGTGCCAGCAGCCAAGAGTCGGGGGCCAAAAACATTCAGTACTTC CASSQESGAKNIQYF
15 TRBD1 TRBJ2-7 TRBV28 - TGTGCCAGCAGTCGCTCCGGGACAGGGAAGGGCAAGCAGTACTTC CASSRSGTGKGKQYF
15 TRBD2 TRBJ2-7 TRBV6-5 few TGTGCCAGCAGTTACGGGGGACTAGCGGACTACGAGCAGTACTTC CASSYGGLADYEQYF
14 - TRBJ1-2 TRBV20-1 medium-sized TGCAGTGCTAGAGATCAAAGGAGCAGCTATGGCTACACCTTC CSARDQRSSYGYTF
17 - TRBJ2-5 TRBV7-2 - TGTGCCAGCAGCTTAGGTCCCTTGGGGGGTAACCCAAAGACCCAGTACTTC CASSLGPLGGNPKTQYF
14 TRBD1 TRBJ2-3 TRBV6-2/TRBV6-3 few TGTGCCACCGGAGGGACAGGGGTCGGGGATACGCAGTATTTT CATGGTGVGDTQYF
15 - TRBJ2-7 TRBV30 - TGTGCCTGGAGTGTACCTAGGGTTCGGTCCTACGAGCAGTACTTC CAWSVPRVRSYEQYF
15 - TRBJ2-7 TRBV28 few TGTGCCAGCCGTTTGGGTGGGACGCCCTCCTACGAGCAGTACTTC CASRLGGTPSYEQYF
16 - TRBJ1-1 TRBV5-4 - TGTGCCAGCAGCTTCGGACGGCCAGGGCTCTATACTGAAGCTTTCTTT CASSFGRPGLYTEAFF
11 - TRBJ2-4 TRBV28 - TGTGCCACGATAAGTGGGACCCTTCAGTACTTC CATISGTLQYF
19 TRBD1 TRBJ2-1 TRBV28 - TGTGCCAGCAGAGAGGGGGCTCCTACATCCCAGGATGTCTACAATGAGCAGTTCTTC CASREGAPTSQDVYNEQFF
13 - TRBJ2-7 TRBV20-1 - TGCAGTGCTATAGAGTTTTCCTCCTACGAGCAGTACTTC CSAIEFSSYEQYF
15 TRBD1 TRBJ1-2 TRBV24-1 - TGTGCCACCAGTGACTATATGACAGGGGGTGGTGGCTACACCTTC CATSDYMTGGGGYTF
16 - TRBJ2-1 TRBV15 few TGTGCCACCAGCAGAGGGACAGCGCACTCCTACAATGAGCAGTTCTTC CATSRGTAHSYNEQFF
17 TRBD2 TRBJ2-3 TRBV19 - TGTGCCAGTAGCCGACCCCCACTAGCGGGAGGTACAGATACGCAGTATTTT CASSRPPLAGGTDTQYF
19 TRBD1 TRBJ1-1 TRBV27 - TGTGCCAGCATTCCGGGACAGGGGTCCCACCGTCTCATGAACACTGAAGCTTTCTTT CASIPGQGSHRLMNTEAFF
15 - TRBJ1-5 TRBV28 few TGTGCCAGCAGTCGCAGACAGTATAGCAATCAGCCCCAGCATTTT CASSRRQYSNQPQHF
13 - TRBJ1-2 TRBV7-2 - TGTGCCAGCACCCCAGACAGAAACTATGGCTACACCTTC CASTPDRNYGYTF
14 - TRBJ1-2 TRBV28 - TGTGCCAGCAGTTTAGGAGTAGGGGTTGGCGGCTACACCTTC CASSLGVGVGGYTF
15 TRBD2 TRBJ2-1 TRBV14 - TGTGCCAGCAGCCCGCGGGAGGGCCTAAGGAATGAGCAGTTCTTC CASSPREGLRNEQFF
16 - TRBJ1-4 TRBV28 - TGTGCCAGCAGTCCACCCGGGACGGCCTGGGGTGAGAAACTGTTTTTT CASSPPGTAWGEKLFF
17 TRBD1 TRBJ1-2 TRBV6-2/TRBV6-3 few TGTGCCAGCAACCCGAGGACAGGGGAGGGGGAGGTCTATGGCTACACCTTC CASNPRTGEGEVYGYTF
14 - TRBJ1-5 TRBV6-5 medium-sized TGTGCCAGCAGTTACTCAGGGGGCAATCAGCCCCAGCATTTT CASSYSGGNQPQHF
14 - TRBJ1-5 TRBV6-2/TRBV6-3 few TGTGCCAGCAGTGGGCCCGGTGGGAATCAGCCCCAGCATTTT CASSGPGGNQPQHF
18 TRBD1 TRBJ2-3 TRBV19 few TGTGCCAGTAGGAGACAGGGGGCCTCTCGGCTCTCCACAGATACGCAGTATTTT CASRRQGASRLSTDTQYF
16 - TRBJ2-1 TRBV19 - TGTGCCAGTAGTATCCTCGGGGCAGTCCGGGACAATGAGCAGTTCTTC CASSILGAVRDNEQFF
15 - TRBJ1-6 TRBV7-2 few TGTGCCAGCAGCTTAAGAGTGGACTATAATTCACCCCTCCACTTT CASSLRVDYNSPLHF
18 TRBD1 TRBJ1-5 TRBV30 - TGTGCCTGGAGTGTAAGATTAACAGGGGTTTCGGGATCTCAGCCCCAGCATTTT CAWSVRLTGVSGSQPQHF
14 - TRBJ1-5 TRBV28 - TGTGCCAGCACCACGGGGGGCCGGAATCAGCCCCAGCATTTT CASTTGGRNQPQHF
14 TRBD2 TRBJ2-7 TRBV20-1 few TGCAGTGCTCCTCCTAGCGGGAGAGGCTACGAGCAGTACTTC CSAPPSGRGYEQYF
13 TRBD1 TRBJ1-5 TRBV29-1 - TGCAGCGTTACGACAGGGCTCGGTCAGCCCCAGCATTTT CSVTTGLGQPQHF
14 - TRBJ2-1 TRBV28 - TGTGCCAGCAGGTATGGCGGGAACGACAATGAGCAGTTCTTC CASRYGGNDNEQFF
16 TRBD1 TRBJ1-3 TRBV7-9 - TGTGCCAGCAGCTTCCTAAAGACAGGGGATGGAAACACCATATATTTT CASSFLKTGDGNTIYF
18 TRBD1 TRBJ2-5 TRBV9 once TGTGCCAGCAGCCTCAGGGGGGCAGGGGGCGAACGCCAAGAGACCCAGTACTTC CASSLRGAGGERQETQYF
13 - TRBJ2-7 TRBV7-2 few TGTGCCAGCAGGATCTCCCCCCCAACCAACGAGTACTTC CASRISPPTNEYF
17 TRBD1 TRBJ1-1 TRBV5-4 - TGTGCCAGCAGCGTAGGGACAGGGCACAACATGAACACTGAAGCTTTCTTT CASSVGTGHNMNTEAFF
14 - TRBJ2-5 TRBV19 few TGTGCCAGTAGTGCGGAAATGGTCCAAGAGACCCAGTACTTC CASSAEMVQETQYF
15 - TRBJ2-1 TRBV6-2/TRBV6-3 medium-sized TGTGCCATCGGGGGCGGGCCTTGGTCCTACAATGAGCAGTTCTTC CAIGGGPWSYNEQFF
12 - TRBJ2-1 TRBV14 once TGTGCCAGCAGCCCCTATAAGGATGAGCAGTTCTTC CASSPYKDEQFF